This T cell receptor beta chain was retrieved from a study of cytotoxic CD8 clonotypes in ibrutinib-treated CLL (dated by TCRdb to the early 2020s). For context, the study as a whole: The cohort was composed of about a dozen relapsed/refractory and about 15 treatment-naive patients; IGHV unmutated status was identified in roughly 17 patients. Partial responses were observed in about 25 patients and complete responses in 2; after a median follow-up of roughly 62 months, remission was maintained in 14 patients and progression was observed in roughly twelve. The response samples were drawn at a median of around eleven months into treatment, with a range of about 6 to 40 months. On average, each sample yielded 250,000 to 300,000 productive templates and around 98,000 productive rearrangements. Of the 85 to 95 participants in the trial, about two dozen had longitudinal samples available. Cryopreserved peripheral blood mononuclear cells were obtained prior to treatment, at the time of response, and at either disease progression or sustained remission.

The goal of deep resolution MiSeq sequencing was a depth between 1 in 1 million and 1 in 200,000 T cells, and coverage averaged 10x per clonotype. TCR beta libraries were generated with the immunoSEQ hsTCRB Kit. The authors' analysis ran thus. Data were analyzed with ImmunoSEQ Data Assistant and ImmunoSEQ Analyzer, with V, D and J genes assigned per IMGT definitions. Clonality was computed as one minus normalized Shannon entropy of productive rearrangement frequencies, ranging from 0 to 1. Public clonotype analysis was restricted to overrepresented clonotypes comprising at least 0.05% of each patient's repertoire. Some 13 age-matched healthy donor repertoires from immuneACCESS served as clonality controls. This is the immuneACCESS table as TCRdb keeps it, with only in-frame sequences that have V and J called. A part of the clones is gone; compared with another copy, unresolved V genes explain less than half, and the rest is unexplained. That table gives V, J and clone size, and the DNA gave D and trimming. This sample holds about 310,000 clones; 80% were observed only once. 6.7% of the sample comes from the top ten.

Study-level results and caveats: Public clonotypes were rare and either shrank or stayed stable during treatment, and the rise in clonality at ibrutinib response reflected expansion of private clonotypes. Baseline clonality exceeded that of age-matched healthy donors and correlated strongly with circulating CD8+ T-cell counts. Sustained-remission and progressing patients did not have matched sampling times, and lymph node repertoires were not examined. Clonality rose at ibrutinib response, remained stable during sustained remission, and dropped back toward baseline at progression.

Roughly 2.2 micrograms of genomic DNA were extracted from cryopreserved PBMCs for TCR beta library preparation. High-throughput TCR beta sequencing was performed on longitudinal blood samples from CLL patients receiving ibrutinib monotherapy. The patients took part in an open-label, single-center phase 2 trial of ibrutinib monotherapy. A remark on this clone: Its antigen remains undetermined. Base quality data are lacking; no much larger clone is found one base away.

This sequence originates from a human donor with chronic lymphocytic leukemia. Sequenced material: PBMCs, taken before ibrutinib treatment.

The CDR3 reads CASSLEAEHPYEQYF. The sequence in DNA is TGTGCCAGCAGCTTAGAAGCAGAACACCCCTACGAGCAGTACTTC. Rearrangement joined TRBV7-6 to TRBJ2-7; confidence is insufficient to name the D gene. The V end loses 1 base and the J end loses 2 bases, and a stretch of 12 bases separates them. From its cysteine to its phenylalanine, the CDR3 spans 15 amino acids. Here the CDR3 DNA is all that survives: 45 bases in frame from base 1. The germline V gene yields SGHVS for CDR1 and FNYEAQ for CDR2.